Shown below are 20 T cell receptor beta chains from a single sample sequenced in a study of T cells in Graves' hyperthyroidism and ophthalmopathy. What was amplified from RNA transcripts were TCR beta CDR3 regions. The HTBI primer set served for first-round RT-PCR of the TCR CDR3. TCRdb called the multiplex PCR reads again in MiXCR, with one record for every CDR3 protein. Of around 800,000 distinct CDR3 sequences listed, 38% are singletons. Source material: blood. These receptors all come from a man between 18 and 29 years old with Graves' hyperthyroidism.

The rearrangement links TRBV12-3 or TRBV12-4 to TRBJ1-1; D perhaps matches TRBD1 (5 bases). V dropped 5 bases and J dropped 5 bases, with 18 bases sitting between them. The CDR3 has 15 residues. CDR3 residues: CASSNTGRARTEAFF. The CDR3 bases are TGTGCCAGCAGTAACACGGGCAGGGCGAGGACTGAAGCTTTCTTT.

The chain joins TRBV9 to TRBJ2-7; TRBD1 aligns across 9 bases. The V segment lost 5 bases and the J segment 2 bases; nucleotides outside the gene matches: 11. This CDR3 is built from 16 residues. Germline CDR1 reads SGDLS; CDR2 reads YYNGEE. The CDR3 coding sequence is TGTGCCAGCAGTTCCTCCCCCGGGACAGGGCCCTACGAGCAGTACTTC. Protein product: CASSSSPGTGPYEQYF.

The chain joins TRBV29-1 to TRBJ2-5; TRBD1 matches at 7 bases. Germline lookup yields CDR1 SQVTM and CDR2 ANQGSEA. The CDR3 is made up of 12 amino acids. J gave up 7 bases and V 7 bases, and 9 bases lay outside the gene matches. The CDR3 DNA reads TGCAGCGGGTATGAGGGGGCTGGGACCCAGTACTTC. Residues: CSGYEGAGTQYF.

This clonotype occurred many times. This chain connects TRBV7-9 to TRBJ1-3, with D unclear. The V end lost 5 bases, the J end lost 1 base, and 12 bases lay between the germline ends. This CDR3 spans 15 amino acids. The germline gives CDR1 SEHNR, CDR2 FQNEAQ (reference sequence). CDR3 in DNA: TGTGCCAGCAGCAGACGCGATGAATCTGGAAACACCATATATTTT. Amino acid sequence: CASSRRDESGNTIYF.

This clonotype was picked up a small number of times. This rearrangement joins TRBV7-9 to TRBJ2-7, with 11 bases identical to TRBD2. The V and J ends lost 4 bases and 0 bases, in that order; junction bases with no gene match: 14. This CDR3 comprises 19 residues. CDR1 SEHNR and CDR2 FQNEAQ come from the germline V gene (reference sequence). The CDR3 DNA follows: TGTGCCAGCAGCTCCGGCCTAGGACTAGCGGGTCAGAGCTCCTACGAGCAGTACTTC. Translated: CASSSGLGLAGQSSYEQYF.

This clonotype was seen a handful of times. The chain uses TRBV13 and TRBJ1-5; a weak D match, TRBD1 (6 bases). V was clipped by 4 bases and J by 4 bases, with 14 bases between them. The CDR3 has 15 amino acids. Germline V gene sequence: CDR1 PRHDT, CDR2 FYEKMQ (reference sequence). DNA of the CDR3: TGTGCCAGCAGCTCAAGGACAGAGGGTAATCAGCCCCAGCATTTT. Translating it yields CASSSRTEGNQPQHF.

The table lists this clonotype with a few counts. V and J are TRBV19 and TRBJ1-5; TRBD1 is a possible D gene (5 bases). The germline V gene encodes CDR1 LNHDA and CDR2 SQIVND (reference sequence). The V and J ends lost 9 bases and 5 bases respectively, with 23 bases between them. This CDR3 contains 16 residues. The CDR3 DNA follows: TGTGCCAGCGCATCCCCCGGCGGCAGGGCCTATCAGCCCCAGCATTTT. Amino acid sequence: CASASPGGRAYQPQHF.

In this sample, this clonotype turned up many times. Written as DNA, the CDR3 is TGCAGCGTCTTAGATGGGAACACTGAAGCTTTCTTT. This sequence encodes CSVLDGNTEAFF. The V and J genes are TRBV29-1 and TRBJ1-1; D unresolved. The germline gives CDR1 SQVTM, CDR2 ANQGSEA. Trimming pared 6 bases from V and 1 base from J, leaving 9 bases between. The length of the CDR3 is 12 residues.

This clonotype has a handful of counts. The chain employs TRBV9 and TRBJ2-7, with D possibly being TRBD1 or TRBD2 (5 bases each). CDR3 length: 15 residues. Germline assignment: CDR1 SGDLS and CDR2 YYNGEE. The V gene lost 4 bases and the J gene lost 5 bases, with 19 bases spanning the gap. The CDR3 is CASSRSRGDFNEQYF. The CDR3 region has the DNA TGTGCCAGCAGCCGCTCTAGGGGAGATTTCAACGAGCAGTACTTC. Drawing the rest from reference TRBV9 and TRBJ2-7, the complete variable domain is DSGVTQTPKHLITATGQRVTLRCSPRSGDLSVYWYQQSLDQGLQFLIQYYNGEERAKGNILERFSAQQFPDLHSELNLSSLELGDSALYFCASSRSRGDFNEQYFGPGTRLTVT.

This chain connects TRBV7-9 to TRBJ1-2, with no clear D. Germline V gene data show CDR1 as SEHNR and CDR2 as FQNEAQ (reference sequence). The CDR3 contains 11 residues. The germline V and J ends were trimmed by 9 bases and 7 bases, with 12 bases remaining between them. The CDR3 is CASKISVGYTF. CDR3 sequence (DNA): TGTGCCAGTAAAATTTCCGTTGGCTACACCTTC.

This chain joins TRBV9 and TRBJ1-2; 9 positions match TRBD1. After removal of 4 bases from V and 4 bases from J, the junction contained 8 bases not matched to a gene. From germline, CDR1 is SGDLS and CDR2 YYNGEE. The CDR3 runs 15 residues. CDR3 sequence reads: CASSPTGTGSYGYTF. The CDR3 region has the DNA TGTGCCAGCAGCCCCACCGGGACAGGGTCCTATGGCTACACCTTC.

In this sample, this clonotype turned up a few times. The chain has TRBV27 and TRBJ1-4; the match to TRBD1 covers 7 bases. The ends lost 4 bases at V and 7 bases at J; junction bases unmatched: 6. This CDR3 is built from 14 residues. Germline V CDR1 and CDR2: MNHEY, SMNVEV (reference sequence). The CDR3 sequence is CASSYGTAGEKLFF. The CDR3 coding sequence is TGTGCCAGCAGTTATGGGACAGCAGGTGAAAAACTGTTTTTT.

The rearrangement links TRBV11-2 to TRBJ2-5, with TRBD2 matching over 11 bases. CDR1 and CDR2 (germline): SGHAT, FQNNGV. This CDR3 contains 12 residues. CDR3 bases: TGTGCGAGGATAGCGGGGGGGACGACCCAGTACTTC. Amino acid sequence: CARIAGGTTQYF. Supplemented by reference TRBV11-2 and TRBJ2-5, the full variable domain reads EAGVAQSPRYKIIEKRQSVAFWCNPISGHATLYWYQQILGQGPKLLIQFQNNGVVDDSQLPKDRFSAERLKGVDSTLKIQPAKLEDSAVYLCARIAGGTTQYFGPGTRLLVL.

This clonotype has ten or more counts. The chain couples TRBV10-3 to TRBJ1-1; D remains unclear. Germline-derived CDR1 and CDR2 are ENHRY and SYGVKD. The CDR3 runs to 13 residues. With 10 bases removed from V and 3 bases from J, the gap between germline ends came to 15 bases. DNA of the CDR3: TGTGCCACCCTAGCCCCTGGCGACACTGAAGCTTTCTTT. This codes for CATLAPGDTEAFF.

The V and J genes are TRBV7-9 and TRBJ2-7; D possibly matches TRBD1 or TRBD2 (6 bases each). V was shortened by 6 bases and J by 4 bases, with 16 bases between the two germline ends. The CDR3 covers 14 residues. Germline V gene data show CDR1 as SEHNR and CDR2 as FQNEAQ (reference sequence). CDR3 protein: CASSSYGGSYEQYF. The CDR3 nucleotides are TGTGCCAGCAGTTCCTACGGGGGCTCGTACGAGCAGTACTTC.

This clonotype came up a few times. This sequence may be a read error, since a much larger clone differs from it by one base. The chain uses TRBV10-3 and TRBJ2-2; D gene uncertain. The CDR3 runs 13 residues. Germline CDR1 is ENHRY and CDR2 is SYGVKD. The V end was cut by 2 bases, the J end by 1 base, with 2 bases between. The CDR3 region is CAISEGNTGELFF. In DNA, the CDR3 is TGTGCCATCAGTGAGGGGAACACCGGGGAGCTGTTTTTT.

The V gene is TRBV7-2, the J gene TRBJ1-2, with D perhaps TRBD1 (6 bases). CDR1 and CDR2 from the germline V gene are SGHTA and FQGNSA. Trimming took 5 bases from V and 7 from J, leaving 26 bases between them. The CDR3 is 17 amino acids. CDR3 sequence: CASSQGSGWQGTFGYTF. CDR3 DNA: TGTGCCAGCAGCCAAGGCAGTGGGTGGCAGGGGACGTTTGGCTACACCTTC.

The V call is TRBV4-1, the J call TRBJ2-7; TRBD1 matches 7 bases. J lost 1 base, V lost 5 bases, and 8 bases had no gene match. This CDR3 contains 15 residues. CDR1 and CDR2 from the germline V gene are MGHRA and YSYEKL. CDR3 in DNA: TGCGCCAGCAGCAAGACGGACAGGCAGTCCTACGAGCAGTACTTC. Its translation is CASSKTDRQSYEQYF.

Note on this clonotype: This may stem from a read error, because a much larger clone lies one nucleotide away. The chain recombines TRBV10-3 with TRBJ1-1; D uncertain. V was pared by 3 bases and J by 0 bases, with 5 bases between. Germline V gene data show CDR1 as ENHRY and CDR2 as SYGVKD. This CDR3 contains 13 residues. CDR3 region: CAISEPVNTEAFF. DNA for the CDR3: TGTGCCATCAGTGAACCGGTGAACACTGAAGCTTTCTTT.

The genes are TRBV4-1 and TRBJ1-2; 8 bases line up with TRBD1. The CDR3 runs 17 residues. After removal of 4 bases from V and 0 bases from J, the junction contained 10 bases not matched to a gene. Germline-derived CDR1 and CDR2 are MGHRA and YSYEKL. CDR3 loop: CASSPGGQGFSNYGYTF. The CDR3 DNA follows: TGCGCCAGCAGCCCGGGAGGACAGGGCTTTTCTAACTATGGCTACACCTTC.